Described below is a single T cell receptor (beta chain) sequence and its context. Alongside a J-beta primer mix, a sample-barcoded 5' primer served in a second PCR lasting roughly 7 to 11 cycles. In TCRdb, the 5' RACE reads were re-called with MiXCR into one record per CDR3 protein. The sample contains fewer than 900,000 distinct CDR3 sequences, around 40% of which appear only once. Total RNA amounts of at least 5 micrograms were extracted per sample. The sample is drawn from a study of blood T cells in healthy people across ages. V gave up 5 bases and J gave up 7 bases; unmatched junction bases: 4. Germline CDR1 reads PRHDT; CDR2 reads FYEKMQ (reference sequence). The CDR3 totals 13 residues.

The TCR sequence derives from a woman in her fifties or sixties in good health. This chain joins TRBV13 and TRBJ2-4; 8 bases map to TRBD1. Sequencing was performed on blood. The CDR3 sequence is CASSLRTGNIQYF. Written as DNA, the CDR3 is TGTGCCAGCAGCCTACGGACAGGGAACATTCAGTACTTC. The full variable domain, its missing parts supplied by reference TRBV13 and TRBJ2-4, is AAGVIQSPRHLIKEKRETATLKCYPIPRHDTVYWYQQGPGQDPQFLISFYEKMQSDKGSIPDRFSAQQFSDYHSELNMSSLELGDSALYFCASSLRTGNIQYFGAGTRLSVL.